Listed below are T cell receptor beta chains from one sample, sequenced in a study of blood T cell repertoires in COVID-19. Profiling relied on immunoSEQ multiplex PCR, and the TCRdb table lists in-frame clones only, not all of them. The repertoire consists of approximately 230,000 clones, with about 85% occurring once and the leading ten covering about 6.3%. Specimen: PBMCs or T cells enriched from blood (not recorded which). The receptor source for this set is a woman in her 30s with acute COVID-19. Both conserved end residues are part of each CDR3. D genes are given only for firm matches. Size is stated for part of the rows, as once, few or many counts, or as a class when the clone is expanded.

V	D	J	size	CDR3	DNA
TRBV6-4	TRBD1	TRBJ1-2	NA	CASSETGGYGYTF	TGTGCCAGCAGTGAGACAGGGGGCTATGGCTACACCTTC
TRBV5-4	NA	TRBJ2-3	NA	CASSLGGSTDTQYF	TGTGCCAGCAGCTTGGGCGGAAGCACAGATACGCAGTATTTT
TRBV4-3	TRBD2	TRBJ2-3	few	CASSPGEGEADTQYF	TGCGCCAGCAGCCCCGGGGAGGGAGAAGCAGATACGCAGTATTTT
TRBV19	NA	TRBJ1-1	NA	CASIQGGSTEAFF	TGTGCCAGTATTCAAGGGGGTAGCACTGAAGCTTTCTTT
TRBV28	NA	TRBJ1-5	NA	CATRDRISNQPQHF	TGTGCCACCAGAGACAGGATTTCCAATCAGCCCCAGCATTTT
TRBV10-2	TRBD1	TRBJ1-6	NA	CASSDSRQGRYSPLHF	TGCGCCAGCAGTGATAGTAGACAGGGGAGATATTCACCCCTCCACTTT
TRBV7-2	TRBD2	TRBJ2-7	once	CASSLSGRQHYEQYF	TGTGCCAGCAGCCTTAGCGGGAGGCAGCACTACGAGCAGTACTTC
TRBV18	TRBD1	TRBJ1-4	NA	CASSGQGNEKLFF	TGTGCCAGCTCGGGACAGGGAAATGAAAAACTGTTTTTT
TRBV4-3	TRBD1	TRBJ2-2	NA	CASSQPGTGGTGELFF	TGCGCCAGCAGCCAACCCGGGACAGGGGGCACCGGGGAGCTGTTTTTT
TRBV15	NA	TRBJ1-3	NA	CATSREERGNTIYF	TGTGCCACCAGCAGGGAAGAGCGGGGAAACACCATATATTTT
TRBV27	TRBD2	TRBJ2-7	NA	CASSSGTSSYEQYF	TGTGCCAGCAGTTCGGGGACTAGCAGCTACGAGCAGTACTTC
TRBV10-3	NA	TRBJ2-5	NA	CAISESQEETQYF	TGTGCCATCAGTGAGTCACAGGAAGAGACCCAGTACTTC
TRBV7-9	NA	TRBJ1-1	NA	CASSPLQGLF	TGTGCCAGCAGCCCACTACAGGGCCTCTTT
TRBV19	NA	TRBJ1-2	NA	CASSTATNYGYTF	TGTGCCAGTAGTACCGCTACTAACTATGGCTACACCTTC
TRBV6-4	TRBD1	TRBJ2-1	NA	CASSEYGTGGTLEQFF	TGTGCCAGCAGTGAATACGGGACAGGGGGTACGCTTGAGCAGTTCTTC
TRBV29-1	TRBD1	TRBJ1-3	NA	CSVEGQGSGNTIYF	TGCAGCGTTGAAGGACAGGGCTCTGGAAACACCATATATTTT
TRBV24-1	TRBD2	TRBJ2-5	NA	CATSDADLKTSGAQETQYF	TGTGCCACCAGTGATGCCGACTTGAAGACTAGCGGGGCTCAAGAGACCCAGTACTTC
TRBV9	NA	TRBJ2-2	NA	CASNVRGIGELFF	TGTGCCAGCAACGTAAGGGGAATCGGGGAGCTGTTTTTT
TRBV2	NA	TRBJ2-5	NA	CASNKDYTLETQYF	TGTGCCAGCAACAAGGACTACACCTTAGAGACCCAGTACTTC
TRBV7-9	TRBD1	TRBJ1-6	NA	CASSRTGEGTNSPLHF	TGTGCCAGCAGCCGAACAGGGGAAGGGACCAATTCACCCCTCCACTTT
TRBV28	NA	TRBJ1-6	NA	CASRLRTANNSPLHF	TGTGCCAGCAGGCTACGGACAGCTAATAATTCACCCCTCCACTTT
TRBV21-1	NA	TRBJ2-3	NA	CASSTPSGSLIRTDTQYF	TGTGCCAGCAGCACTCCTAGCGGGAGTTTGATACGCACAGATACGCAGTATTTT
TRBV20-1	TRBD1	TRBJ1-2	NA	CSASLQGPIQGGYTF	TGCAGTGCTAGTCTACAGGGGCCGATCCAAGGAGGCTACACCTTC
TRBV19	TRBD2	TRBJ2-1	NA	CASSIGRGRAFSEQFF	TGTGCCAGTAGTATAGGGCGCGGGAGGGCCTTTTCCGAGCAGTTCTTC
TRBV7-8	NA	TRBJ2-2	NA	CASSPRLENTGELFF	TGTGCCAGCAGCCCCCGACTAGAGAACACCGGGGAGCTGTTTTTT
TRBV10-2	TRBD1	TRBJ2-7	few	CASKGADYEQYF	TGCGCCAGCAAGGGGGCTGACTACGAGCAGTACTTC